The 21 T cell receptor beta chains below all came from one sample that was sequenced in a study of T cells in Graves' hyperthyroidism and ophthalmopathy. Researchers took RNA transcripts and amplified the TCR beta CDR3 regions from them. First-round RT-PCR of the TCR CDR3 relied on the HTBI primer set. A single record per CDR3 protein comes from TCRdb applying MiXCR to the multiplex PCR reads. The top ten clones hold roughly an eighth of a sample with 700,000 or so distinct CDR3 sequences, 13% to 15% of them seen once. The sample was blood. The source of these receptors is a woman in her fifties or sixties with Graves' ophthalmopathy.

This clonotype was counted at least ten times. This chain connects TRBV7-3 to TRBJ1-1, with D possibly matching TRBD1 (6 bases). The CDR3 sequence is 14 residues long. Germline CDR1 is SGHTA and CDR2 is FQGTGA. Trimming shortened V by 5 bases and J by 3 bases, and 13 bases separated the two germline ends. The CDR3 DNA sequence: TGTGCCAGCAGCCCGACAGGAATCCACACTGAAGCTTTCTTT. Its translation: CASSPTGIHTEAFF.

This clonotype was recorded at least ten times. The J gene is TRBJ2-5, the V gene TRBV7-2; 9 nucleotides align to TRBD2. Germline CDR1 is SGHTA and CDR2 is FQGNSA. V shed 5 bases and J 7 bases; nucleotides not matched to a gene: 5. This CDR3 region has 13 residues. The CDR3: CASSPGTSLTQYF. The CDR3 nucleotides are TGTGCCAGCAGCCCGGGGACTAGCCTGACCCAGTACTTC.

This clonotype has a count of ten or more. The chain carries TRBV29-1 and TRBJ2-7; TRBD2 aligns across 7 bases. V gave up 5 bases and J gave up 5 bases; unmatched junction bases: 3. Germline values: CDR1 SQVTM, CDR2 ANQGSEA. This CDR3 has 11 residues. CDR3: CSVRTSDEQYF. The CDR3 DNA reads TGCAGCGTTCGGACTAGTGACGAGCAGTACTTC.

The V gene is TRBV12-3 or TRBV12-4, the J gene TRBJ1-4; tentatively, D is TRBD1 (5 bases). The germline V and J ends were trimmed by 6 bases and 10 bases, with 15 bases remaining between them. This CDR3 has 13 amino acids. In DNA form, the CDR3 reads TGTGCCAGCAGAGCCAGGGAGGCGGTAAAACTGTTTTTT. Encoded protein: CASRAREAVKLFF.

The V and J genes are TRBV7-9 and TRBJ2-7; 7 bases match TRBD2. This CDR3 contains 16 residues. Germline CDR1 and CDR2: SEHNR and FQNEAQ (reference sequence). The J segment lost 0 bases and the V segment lost 5 bases, leaving 10 bases of the junction unmatched. The CDR3 sequence is CASSKRGRDYSYEQYF. In DNA form, the CDR3 reads TGTGCCAGCAGCAAGAGGGGTCGGGACTACTCCTACGAGCAGTACTTC. The full variable domain, in which reference TRBV7-9 and TRBJ2-7 provide the parts outside the CDR3, is DTGVSQNPRHKITKRGQNVTFRCDPISEHNRLYWYRQTLGQGPEFLTYFQNEAQLEKSRLLSDRFSAERPKGSFSTLEIQRTEQGDSAMYLCASSKRGRDYSYEQYFGPGTRLTVT.

Note on this clonotype: Its ends do not fully match the called genes, so a read error is possible. The rearrangement uses TRBV5-1 and TRBJ1-2, with D possibly matching TRBD1 (6 bases). The CDR3 is made up of 15 amino acids. Germline V gene data show CDR1 as SGHRS and CDR2 as YFSETQ. Here the CDR3 DNA reads TGCGCCAGCAGGGGAACCGGGACATCAAACTATGGCTACACTTTC. This encodes CASRGTGTSNYGYTF.

This clonotype was recorded a few times. The V and J genes are TRBV11-2 and TRBJ2-2, with TRBD1 matching 8 bases. This CDR3 region has 15 residues. Per the germline V gene, CDR1 is SGHAT and CDR2 is FQNNGV. Trimming cost V 4 bases and J 5 bases; bases outside gene matches: 6. The CDR3 spells CASSSTRGRTGELFF. CDR3 nucleotide sequence: TGTGCCAGCAGCTCCACCAGGGGGCGTACCGGGGAGCTGTTTTTT.

The chain recombines TRBV6-5 with TRBJ1-5, with D unclear. The germline gives CDR1 MNHEY, CDR2 SVGAGI. V was pared by 0 bases and J by 9 bases, with 18 bases between. The CDR3 contains 16 residues. CDR3 in DNA: TGTGCCAGCAGTTACTCGTCGGCCTTCTGGGATTGGCCCCAGCATTTT. Translation: CASSYSSAFWDWPQHF.

The CDR3 coding sequence is TGTGCCAGCAGCCCGACAGGGGTCCCAGATACGCAGTATTTT. Amino acid sequence: CASSPTGVPDTQYF. The V gene is TRBV6-1, the J gene TRBJ2-3, with 8 bases that match TRBD1. Germline lookup yields CDR1 MNHNS and CDR2 SASEGT. V was clipped by 6 bases and J by 4 bases; unmatched bases: 6. The CDR3 covers 14 residues.

This rearrangement joins TRBV7-3 to TRBJ2-3, with TRBD2 matching over 9 bases. CDR1 is SGHTA, CDR2 FQGTGA, per germline. This CDR3 has 16 amino acids. J was trimmed by 3 bases and V by 2 bases; bases with no gene match: 6. CDR3 nucleotides: TGTGCCAGCAGCTTATATGCGGGAGGGCCTACAGATACGCAGTATTTT. It is translated as CASSLYAGGPTDTQYF. The complete variable domain, with remaining parts taken from reference TRBV7-3 and TRBJ2-3, reads GAGVSQTPSNKVTEKGKYVELRCDPISGHTALYWYRQSLGQGPEFLIYFQGTGAADDSGLPNDRFFAVRPEGSVSTLKIQRTERGDSAVYLCASSLYAGGPTDTQYFGPGTRLTVL.

This clonotype was observed many times. The rearrangement joins TRBV7-8 to TRBJ2-3; TRBD2 matches at 7 bases. This CDR3 has 12 residues. Germline V gene data show CDR1 as SGHVS and CDR2 as FQNEAQ. V lost 1 base, J lost 8 bases, and 0 bases stayed unmatched. The CDR3 region has the DNA TGTGCCAGCAGCTTAGGCGGGAGTACGCAGTATTTT. It codes for CASSLGGSTQYF.

This clonotype was seen repeatedly, ten times or more. The chain uses TRBV10-3 and TRBJ2-5, with 15 bases aligning to TRBD2. The CDR3 is 15 amino acids. The V gene's germline CDR1 is ENHRY and CDR2 SYGVKD. V lost 6 bases, J lost 5 bases, and 4 bases stayed unmatched. The CDR3 nucleotides read TGTGCCATCAGAGGACTAGCGGGAGGGCGCGAGACCCAGTACTTC. It specifies CAIRGLAGGRETQYF.

This clonotype was seen a handful of times. Here the CDR3 omits its conserved ending phenylalanine or tryptophan, so a read error is the likely source. This chain uses TRBV5-6 with TRBJ1-1; the D gene is possibly TRBD1 (6 bases). The ends were cut back, 1 base at V and 6 bases at J, with 19 bases in the middle. The germline CDR1 and CDR2 sequences are SGHDT and YYEEEE. CDR3 length: 16 residues. The CDR3 nucleotides read TGTGCCAGCAGCTTGCGGTGGGGGGCGCGAGGGGCTGAAGCTTTCCTT. This encodes CASSLRWGARGAEAFL.

There are many counts of this clonotype. V usage is TRBV5-6 and J usage is TRBJ2-1; D may be TRBD1 (6 bases). CDR3 length: 15 amino acids. V dropped 1 base and J dropped 4 bases, with 12 bases sitting between them. Germline lookup yields CDR1 SGHDT and CDR2 YYEEEE. CDR3 DNA: TGTGCCAGCAGCTTGAAGCAGGGGATGTACAATGAGCAGTTCTTC. Translated: CASSLKQGMYNEQFF.

V is TRBV5-1 and J is TRBJ2-2, with D tentatively TRBD1 (7 bases). Trimming removed 0 bases at V and 0 bases at J, with 15 bases between. The CDR3 is 18 residues long. From germline, CDR1 is SGHRS and CDR2 YFSETQ. This CDR3 reads CASSLGQGGMTNTGELFF. In DNA, the CDR3 is TGCGCCAGCAGCTTGGGCCAGGGGGGAATGACGAACACCGGGGAGCTGTTTTTT.

This clonotype was observed at least ten times. This sequence joins TRBV6-2 or TRBV6-3 and TRBJ2-5; 7 nucleotides agree with TRBD2. The CDR3 sequence is 17 residues long. Germline V CDR1 and CDR2: MNHEY, SVGEGT. Trimming cost V 2 bases and J 4 bases; bases outside gene matches: 13. CDR3 DNA sequence: TGTGCCAGCAGTTACCCCCGACCGGGAGGAATTGGAGAGACCCAGTACTTC. Protein product: CASSYPRPGGIGETQYF.

The genes are TRBV5-1 and TRBJ1-4, with 7 bases matching TRBD1. In germline, CDR1 is SGHRS, CDR2 YFSETQ. Trimming removed 1 base from V and 5 bases from J; junction bases left unmatched: 5. The CDR3 extends over 15 amino acids. The CDR3 DNA sequence: TGCGCCAGCAGCTTGTCCGGGACAGAGAATGAAAAACTGTTTTTT. Translated, it gives CASSLSGTENEKLFF.

This clonotype was picked up many times. J is TRBJ2-3 and V is TRBV20-1, with no clear D. The CDR3 contains 15 residues. The ends were cut back, 6 bases at V and 0 bases at J, with 16 bases in the middle. CDR1 and CDR2 (germline): DFQATT, SNEGSKA (reference sequence). In nucleotides, the CDR3 is TGCAGTGCCTCCTCTAGGGTGTCTAGCACAGATACGCAGTATTTT. Protein: CSASSRVSSTDTQYF.

The V and J genes are TRBV19 and TRBJ1-5; D is uncertain. Trimming stripped 6 bases from V and 2 bases from J, with 23 bases between. This CDR3 is built from 18 residues. Germline V CDR1 and CDR2: LNHDA, SQIVND (reference sequence). CDR3 amino acids: CASRSLDAQYPGNQPQHF. CDR3 nucleotides: TGTGCCAGTAGAAGCCTCGACGCGCAGTACCCAGGCAATCAGCCCCAGCATTTT.

This rearrangement joins TRBV20-1 to TRBJ2-1; the D is unclear. This CDR3 has 16 residues. Between the trimmed V and J ends, which lost 0 bases and 7 bases, there was a span of 19 bases. The germline V gene has CDR1 DFQATT and CDR2 SNEGSKA (reference sequence). CDR3 sequence: CSARDSVRARRNEQFF. CDR3 DNA sequence: TGCAGTGCTAGAGATTCGGTGCGCGCGAGGAGAAATGAGCAGTTCTTC.

The sample holds many counts of this clonotype. The chain uses TRBV5-6 and TRBJ2-7; D is undetermined. Deletions cut 3 bases from V and 1 base from J, with 11 bases between. CDR1 and CDR2 (germline): SGHDT, YYEEEE. This CDR3 is 14 amino acids long. CDR3 DNA: TGTGCCAGCAGCTCGGCGATACGATCCTACGAGCAGTACTTC. Translated: CASSSAIRSYEQYF.